This T cell receptor beta chain was captured by sequencing in a study of blood T cell repertoires in COVID-19. About the study: Each recovered donor of Cohort 3 presented with two negative PCRs, clearance, or symptom resolution. Nucleic acid was either cDNA or gDNA, and it came from T cells, B-cell-depleted T cells, or PBMCs.

The germline CDR1 and CDR2 sequences are GTSNPN and SVGIG (reference sequence). The V gene end was trimmed by 2 bases and the J gene end by 3 bases; junction bases not matched to a gene: 3. This CDR3 has 13 residues. Per the original methods: Amplification with reference gene primers provided the estimates of nucleated cell counts. Method: immunoSEQ multiplex PCR; TCRdb's copy keeps in-frame clones and lacks some. The DNA gave D and trimming, while V, J and clone size come from that table. The sample shows some 190,000 clones, about 85% of them seen only once. Participants' own reports of clinical history determined their cohort assignment.

The source material was PBMCs or T cells enriched from blood (not recorded which). The sequence was collected from a woman in her 40s in a cohort exposed to, infected with or recovered from COVID-19 (not recorded which). The gene calls are TRBV30 and TRBJ2-5; TRBD2 aligns across 7 bases. The CDR3 sequence: CAWSRDYEETQYF. DNA for the CDR3: TGTGCCTGGAGTAGGGACTATGAAGAGACCCAGTACTTC. Full variable domain (remainder filled in from reference TRBV30 and TRBJ2-5): SQTIHQWPATLVQPVGSPLSLECTVEGTSNPNLYWYRQAAGRGLQLLFYSVGIGQISSEVPQNLSASRPQDRQFILSSKKLLLSDSGFYLCAWSRDYEETQYFGPGTRLLVL.